The TCR beta chain described here comes from a study of T-cell reconstitution after alpha-beta-depleted transplantation in children. Unique molecular identifiers were used in preparing the TCRbeta library. TCRdb processed the PCR reads anew with MiXCR; each CDR3 protein has one entry. The sample comprises 200,000 to 300,000 distinct CDR3 sequences, 6.5% to 9% of which are singletons, and less than 8% rests with the top ten. In its sample, this clonotype was seen many times. What it recognizes is unknown. Whole-study findings and limits: Among T cells one year after transplant, newly produced cells accounted for most counts and diversity.

The sequence derives from a male patient aged 10-17 years who had a stem cell transplant for acute lymphoblastic leukemia, so the T cells may come from the graft donor. Sequenced here: PBMCs, mostly from graft donor cells, sampled 180 days after TCRalphabeta/CD19-depleted stem cell transplant.

As DNA, the CDR3 is TGCGCCAGTGGACAGGTTTATAGCAATCAGCCCCAGCATTTT. Amino acids: CASGQVYSNQPQHF. The chain joins TRBV4-1 to TRBJ1-5, with 7 bases fitting TRBD1. The CDR3 spans 14 residues. Looked up from germline, CDR1 is MGHRA and CDR2 is YSYEKL. The V gene end was trimmed by 9 bases and the J gene end by 0 bases; junction bases not matched to a gene: 5.